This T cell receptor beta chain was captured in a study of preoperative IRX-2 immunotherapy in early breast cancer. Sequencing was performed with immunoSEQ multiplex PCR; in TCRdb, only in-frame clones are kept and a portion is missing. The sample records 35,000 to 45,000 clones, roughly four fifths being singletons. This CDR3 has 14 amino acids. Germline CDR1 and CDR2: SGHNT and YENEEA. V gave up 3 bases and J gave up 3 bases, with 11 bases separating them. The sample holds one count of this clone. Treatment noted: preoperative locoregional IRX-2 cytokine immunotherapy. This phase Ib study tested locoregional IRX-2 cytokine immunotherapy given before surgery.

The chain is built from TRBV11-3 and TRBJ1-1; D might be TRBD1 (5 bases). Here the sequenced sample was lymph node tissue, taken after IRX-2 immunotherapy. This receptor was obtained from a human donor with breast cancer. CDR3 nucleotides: TGTGCCAGCAGCTTGAGGGGTTTGGACACTGAAGCTTTCTTT. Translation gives CASSLRGLDTEAFF.